This TCR beta chain was recovered during a study of blood T cell repertoires in COVID-19. With 4 bases removed from V and 5 bases from J, the gap between germline ends came to 17 bases. CDR3 length: 15 amino acids. The germline gives CDR1 MNHEY, CDR2 SVGAGI. Participants came from roughly 23 US areas, aged about 18 to 95 years. Produced via immunoSEQ multiplex PCR; TCRdb's table is partial and in-frame only. The sample has approximately 190,000 clones; roughly nine tenths are singletons. Source material: PBMCs or T cells enriched from blood (not recorded which). This clonotype originated in a woman aged 40 to 50 in a cohort exposed to, infected with or recovered from COVID-19 (not recorded which). The chain carries TRBV6-5 and TRBJ1-1, with D uncertain. In nucleotides, the CDR3 is TGTGCCAGCAGTTTGGGAGGGAGGAGTGCGACTGAAGCTTTCTTT. Its protein is CASSLGGRSATEAFF.